One sample yielded the 29 T cell receptor beta chains listed below, sequenced in a study of chemoradiotherapy in HPV16-positive cancers (dated by TCRdb to the early 2020s). The library was made by the immunoSEQ multiplex PCR assay. Entries here come from immuneACCESS through TCRdb and include only in-frame sequences with V and J called. Some clones fail to appear in such tables; in the studies checked, an unresolved V gene covers under half of the shortfall, and the cause of the remainder is unknown. The sample includes several thousand clones, with 78% observed a single time. The top ten constitute about a tenth of the sample. Specimen collection occurred from a patient who underwent chemoradiotherapy. These receptors originate from a human donor with HPV-associated anogenital cancer.

The chain's CDR3 is CATLAQGRGEQFF. CDR3 DNA sequence: TGTGCCACTCTCGCTCAGGGAAGAGGCGAGCAGTTCTTC. The gene calls are TRBV15 and TRBJ2-1; a possible D gene is TRBD1 (5 bases). Germline-derived CDR1 and CDR2 are LNHNV and YYDKDF (reference sequence). This CDR3 has 13 amino acids. V was trimmed by 9 bases and J by 10 bases, leaving 19 bases between them. The entire variable domain, with the rest obtained from reference TRBV15 and TRBJ2-1, is as follows: DAMVIQNPRYQVTQFGKPVTLSCSQTLNHNVMYWYQQKSSQAPKLLFHYYDKDFNNEADTPDNFQSRRPNTSFCFLDIRSPGLGDTAMYLCATLAQGRGEQFFGPGTRLTVL.

The chain couples TRBV7-9 to TRBJ1-5, with D unresolved. The germline gives CDR1 SEHNR, CDR2 FQNEAQ (reference sequence). V lost 7 bases and J 1 base, leaving 8 bases between the germline ends. This CDR3 is 13 amino acids long. In DNA, the CDR3 is TGTGCCAGCACTATTGGGAGCAATCAGCCCCAGCATTTT. This encodes CASTIGSNQPQHF.

The rearrangement joins TRBV28 to TRBJ1-4; D possibly corresponds to TRBD1 (5 bases). This CDR3 has 12 amino acids. Germline V gives CDR1 MDHEN, CDR2 SYDVKM. The CDR3 coding sequence is TGTGGACACCGGGACGGTGATGAAAAACTGTTTTTT. It encodes CGHRDGDEKLFF.

J is TRBJ1-1 and V is TRBV28; D is possibly TRBD1 (6 bases). Germline V gene data show CDR1 as MDHEN and CDR2 as SYDVKM. The CDR3 runs 15 residues. V shed 5 bases and J shed 0 bases, with 13 bases lying between them. The CDR3, as DNA: TGTGCCAGCAGTCGCTACAGGGCAATGAACACTGAAGCTTTCTTT. As protein: CASSRYRAMNTEAFF.

The rearrangement uses TRBV21-1 and TRBJ2-1; TRBD2, the D gene given by the table, was not confirmed from the DNA. TRBV21-1 is designated a pseudogene. The CDR3 totals 17 residues. In nucleotides, the CDR3 is TGTGCCAGCAGCAAGGGAGAATACGACCTCTCCTACAATGAGCAGTTCTTC. Encoded protein: CASSKGEYDLSYNEQFF.

The table lists this clone with a count of one. DNA of the CDR3: TGTGCCAGCTCACCAGGCGGGGGCCATACGCAGTATTTT. Protein sequence: CASSPGGGHTQYF. The V gene is TRBV18, the J gene TRBJ2-3, with D maybe TRBD2 (7 bases). V lost 2 bases and J 7 bases, leaving 10 bases between the germline ends. Germline loops: CDR1 KGHSH, CDR2 LQKENI. The CDR3 runs 13 residues.

The rearrangement uses TRBV27 and TRBJ2-5; a possible D gene is TRBD2 (5 bases). The CDR3 has 12 amino acids. V gave up 5 bases and J gave up 8 bases, with 12 bases separating them. Per the germline V gene, CDR1 is MNHEY and CDR2 is SMNVEV (reference sequence). The CDR3 protein is CASSPAGRTQYF. The CDR3 nucleotides are TGTGCCAGCAGTCCCGCGGGTCGTACCCAGTACTTC.

The rearrangement joins TRBV11-2 to TRBJ2-1; D is undetermined. The CDR3 spans 17 residues. Trimming left V 1 base short and J 0 bases short, with 13 bases between. Germline CDR1 and CDR2: SGHAT and FQNNGV. CDR3 protein: CASSLVWAGSSYNEQFF. CDR3 DNA sequence: TGTGCCAGCAGCTTAGTATGGGCAGGAAGCTCCTACAATGAGCAGTTCTTC.

The chain carries TRBV5-6 and TRBJ2-1; 9 bases align to TRBD2. Germline-derived CDR1 and CDR2 are SGHDT and YYEEEE. The CDR3 has 12 amino acids. The J segment lost 16 bases and the V segment lost 3 bases, leaving 8 bases of the junction unmatched. CDR3 amino acids: CASSYLAGVLFF. The CDR3 bases are TGTGCCAGCAGCTACTTAGCGGGGGTACTATTCTTC.

This sequence joins TRBV30 and TRBJ1-1; TRBD1 might be the D (5 bases). This CDR3 is built from 13 residues. V was shortened by 2 bases and J by 1 base, with 8 bases between the two germline ends. Germline CDR1 is GTSNPN and CDR2 is SVGIG (reference sequence). Here the CDR3 DNA reads TGTGCCTGGAGTTTCGGGGGGAACACTGAAGCTTTCTTT. Its protein is CAWSFGGNTEAFF.

In regard to this clone: Germline is not matched at one junction end, which may reflect a read error. V usage is TRBV30 and J usage is TRBJ1-6; 7 nucleotides align to TRBD1. Looked up from germline, CDR1 is GTSNPN and CDR2 is SVGIG (reference sequence). This CDR3 region has 12 residues. The CDR3 spells CAWSQTTGQSYF. The CDR3, as DNA: TGTGCCTGGAGTCAAACAACGGGACAGTCTTACTTT.

The V gene is TRBV9, the J gene TRBJ2-1; 16 bases fit TRBD2. Per germline, CDR1 SGDLS and CDR2 YYNGEE. V trimming: 5 bases; J trimming: 2 bases; junction bases outside the gene matches: 7. CDR3 length: 18 amino acids. The CDR3 region has the DNA TGTGCCAGCAGTCCGGGACTAGCGGGGGGGTGGGCCTACAATGAGCAGTTCTTC. It is translated as CASSPGLAGGWAYNEQFF.

The chain recombines TRBV2 with TRBJ1-6; weak D call: TRBD1 (5 bases). Looked up from germline, CDR1 is SNHLY and CDR2 is FYNNEI. This CDR3 is built from 14 residues. V was pared by 3 bases and J by 9 bases, with 12 bases between. The CDR3 DNA sequence: TGTGCCAGCAGTGACATGCCAAGGGGTTCACCCCTCCACTTT. As protein: CASSDMPRGSPLHF.

This clone has only a few counts. V usage is TRBV6-6 and J usage is TRBJ1-3; D unclear. Trimming took off 10 bases at V and 2 bases at J, with 12 bases between the two ends. Germline V gene lookup returns CDR1 MNHNY and CDR2 SVGAGI (reference sequence). CDR3 length: 13 amino acids. The CDR3 sequence is CAIKTGTGNTIYF. CDR3 nucleotide sequence: TGTGCCATCAAGACTGGGACTGGAAACACCATATATTTT.

The chain links TRBV6-5 to TRBJ1-6; D unclear. CDR1 is MNHEY, CDR2 SVGAGI, per germline. This CDR3 spans 15 amino acids. Trimming stripped 0 bases from V and 6 bases from J, with 9 bases between. In nucleotides, the CDR3 is TGTGCCAGCAGTTACTCGATACGGAGTAATTCACCCCTCCACTTT. Amino acid sequence: CASSYSIRSNSPLHF.

The chain employs TRBV10-3 and TRBJ2-2; TRBD2 matches at 12 bases. The CDR3 is 15 residues long. V was clipped by 4 bases and J by 3 bases; unmatched bases: 0. In germline, CDR1 is ENHRY, CDR2 SYGVKD. In DNA, the CDR3 is TGTGCCATCAGTGGACTAGCGGGAGACACCGGGGAGCTGTTTTTT. Translating gives CAISGLAGDTGELFF.

The rearrangement uses TRBV5-4 and TRBJ2-7; D possibly matches TRBD1 or TRBD2 (5 bases each). CDR1 SGHNT and CDR2 YYREEE come from the germline V gene (reference sequence). This CDR3 has 13 amino acids. Trimming removed 4 bases from V and 1 base from J, with 9 bases in between. The CDR3 here is CASSPGASYEQYF. CDR3 DNA sequence: TGTGCCAGCAGCCCCGGGGCGTCCTACGAGCAGTACTTC. Supplemented by reference TRBV5-4 and TRBJ2-7, the full variable domain reads ETGVTQSPTHLIKTRGQQVTLRCSSQSGHNTVSWYQQALGQGPQFIFQYYREEENGRGNFPPRFSGLQFPNYSSELNVNALELDDSALYLCASSPGASYEQYFGPGTRLTVT.

The rearrangement uses TRBV14 and TRBJ2-5, with D uncertain. CDR3 size: 18 residues. Trimming shortened V by 0 bases and J by 5 bases, and 22 bases separated the two germline ends. Germline CDR1 reads SGHDN; CDR2 reads FVKESK. CDR3 in DNA: TGTGCCAGCAGCCAAGAACCCACCATTTTCCTAATTGGGGAGACCCAGTACTTC. It is translated as CASSQEPTIFLIGETQYF.

CDR3 sequence reads: CASSIGTFNQPQHF. CDR3 in DNA: TGTGCCAGTAGTATAGGGACCTTCAATCAGCCCCAGCATTTT. This chain joins TRBV19 and TRBJ1-5, with D unresolved. Germline CDR1 and CDR2: LNHDA and SQIVND (reference sequence). The CDR3 is 14 amino acids. V shed 1 base and J shed 3 bases, with 7 bases lying between them. The variable domain in full, with the rest retrieved from reference TRBV19 and TRBJ1-5, is DGGITQSPKYLFRKEGQNVTLSCEQNLNHDAMYWYRQDPGQGLRLIYYSQIVNDFQKGDIAEGYSVSREKKESFPLTVTSAQKNPTAFYLCASSIGTFNQPQHFGDGTRLSIL.

The V call is TRBV7-2, the J call TRBJ1-6; TRBD1 is a possible D gene (5 bases). Trimming took off 5 bases at V and 3 bases at J, with 11 bases between the two ends. Germline assignment: CDR1 SGHTA and CDR2 FQGNSA. The length of the CDR3 is 15 residues. In DNA form, the CDR3 reads TGTGCCAGCAGCCCCAAAGACAGCTATAATTCACCCCTCCACTTT. This gives the protein CASSPKDSYNSPLHF.

V is TRBV30 and J is TRBJ2-5; D is unclear. CDR1 and CDR2 (germline): GTSNPN, SVGIG (reference sequence). The CDR3 consists of 12 residues. Trimming took 0 bases from V and 7 from J, leaving 9 bases between them. CDR3 DNA: TGTGCCTGGAGTGTAAATGTGTGGACCCAGTACTTC. It specifies CAWSVNVWTQYF.

The rearrangement joins TRBV7-6 to TRBJ1-4; tentatively, D is TRBD1 (5 bases). Germline CDR1 and CDR2: SGHVS and FNYEAQ. V lost 5 bases to trimming and J lost 8 bases, with 15 bases between them. This CDR3 has 14 amino acids. The CDR3 region is CASSERLEGEKLFF. The CDR3 nucleotides are TGTGCCAGCAGCGAGAGACTCGAGGGGGAAAAACTGTTTTTT.

The V call is TRBV12-2, the J call TRBJ2-5; the tabulated D call, TRBD1, remains unverified against the DNA. TRBV12-2 is classified as a pseudogene. CDR3 size: 20 residues. The CDR3 DNA sequence: TGTGCAAGTCGCTTAGCGTTATCCATCAGGGACAGGGGTTTGGATGAGACCCAGTACTTC. Translation: CASRLALSIRDRGLDETQYF.

The J gene is TRBJ2-7, the V gene TRBV5-4; possibly TRBD1 for D (6 bases). Trimming removed 2 bases from V and 5 bases from J, with 14 bases in between. This CDR3 contains 14 residues. Germline values: CDR1 SGHNT, CDR2 YYREEE (reference sequence). The CDR3 sequence: CASSFSGQGNEQYF. CDR3 coding DNA: TGTGCCAGCAGCTTTTCAGGTCAGGGGAACGAGCAGTACTTC. Looking up the rest from reference TRBV5-4 and TRBJ2-7 gives the full variable domain: ETGVTQSPTHLIKTRGQQVTLRCSSQSGHNTVSWYQQALGQGPQFIFQYYREEENGRGNFPPRFSGLQFPNYSSELNVNALELDDSALYLCASSFSGQGNEQYFGPGTRLTVT.

The table lists this clone with a few counts. The rearrangement joins TRBV18 to TRBJ2-5; TRBD1 matches at 8 bases. Germline CDR1 reads KGHSH; CDR2 reads LQKENI. With 2 bases clipped from V and 5 bases from J, the junction kept 7 bases outside the gene matches. The CDR3 extends over 15 amino acids. The CDR3 DNA follows: TGTGCCAGCTCACCAAAGCAGGGGGCTCGGGAGACCCAGTACTTC. Translating gives CASSPKQGARETQYF.

The CDR3, as DNA: TGTGCCAGCAGCCGGGGGTGGGGAAGCGGAAAACTGTTTTTT. Amino acids: CASSRGWGSGKLFF. The chain recombines TRBV5-6 with TRBJ1-4; D possibly corresponds to TRBD1 (5 bases). There are 14 residues in the CDR3. Germline V gene lookup returns CDR1 SGHDT and CDR2 YYEEEE. V was shortened by 4 bases and J by 10 bases, with 17 bases between the two germline ends.

This sequence joins TRBV10-3 and TRBJ2-5; D remains unclear. Germline V lookup: CDR1 ENHRY, CDR2 SYGVKD. This CDR3 is built from 12 residues. V dropped 0 bases and J dropped 5 bases, with 4 bases sitting between them. CDR3 protein: CAISESRETQYF. CDR3 coding DNA: TGTGCCATCAGTGAGTCGAGGGAGACCCAGTACTTC.

As for this clone: Relative to the germline gene, one junction end is altered; a read error may explain this. The V call is TRBV7-2, the J call TRBJ2-7; either TRBD1 or TRBD2 may fit D (5 bases each). CDR3 length equals 13 residues. The germline CDR1 and CDR2 sequences are SGHTA and FQGNSA. The CDR3 DNA is TGTGCCAGCACCATCAGGGCTAGCTACGAGCAGTGCTTC. Its translation: CASTIRASYEQCF.

The count of this clone is one. The chain recombines TRBV19 with TRBJ2-5, with D perhaps matching TRBD2 (7 bases). V was clipped by 9 bases and J by 4 bases, with 15 bases between them. The CDR3 sequence is 13 residues long. Germline-derived CDR1 and CDR2 are LNHDA and SQIVND (reference sequence). CDR3 amino acids: CASRTRGRETQYF. CDR3 sequence (DNA): TGTGCCAGCAGGACGCGGGGGCGAGAGACCCAGTACTTC.